Described below is a single T cell receptor beta chain sequence and its context. The data are from a study of OX40 agonist ivuxolimab in advanced cancers. On the study more broadly: Intravenous ivuxolimab was administered to patients every 2 weeks at 0.01 to 10 mg/kg. Subjects had a mean age of roughly 57 years, with a range of 23 to 79; around 80% were male.

The assay was immunoSEQ multiplex PCR, and TCRdb's table has in-frame clones only and misses some. Here the sample spans approximately 65,000 clones, more than 85% being singletons. The CDR3 extends over 11 amino acids. Trimming took off 5 bases at V and 7 bases at J, with 7 bases between the two ends. CDR1 SNHLY and CDR2 FYNNEI come from the germline V gene. The chain is built from TRBV2 and TRBJ2-3; D is unclear. The sample in question was CD4+ or CD8+ T cells sorted from blood, obtained in a trial of the OX40 agonist ivuxolimab. The sequence came from an adult with an advanced solid tumor such as melanoma, head and neck, liver or kidney cancer. The CDR3 region is CASSYTNTQYF. The CDR3 DNA is TGTGCCAGCAGTTATACTAATACGCAGTATTTT.